Listed here are 5 T cell receptor beta chains from one sample, sequenced in a study of cytomegalovirus exposure and HLA in healthy donors (dated by TCRdb to 2016 to 2017). Preparation of the library involved the immunoSEQ multiplex PCR assay. For the multiplex PCR, a mixture combining 60 forward primers for TCR Vbeta segments and 13 reverse primers for TCR Jbeta segments was used. This immuneACCESS table, as held by TCRdb, lists in-frame sequences with V and J called but not all clones. Of the missing ones, under half trace to an unresolved V gene in checked studies; the others have no known cause. The sample contains approximately 150,000 clones, around 86% of them found a single time. The ten biggest clones cover 1.9% of the sample. The sample consisted of PBMCs. All receptors come from a human donor in good health.

The table lists this clone with a few counts. The chain couples TRBV18 to TRBJ2-7; TRBD1 aligns across 8 bases. CDR3 size: 15 residues. With 2 bases clipped from V and 4 bases from J, the junction kept 7 bases outside the gene matches. The germline gives CDR1 KGHSH, CDR2 LQKENI. DNA of the CDR3: TGTGCCAGCTCACCATCCGGGACAGGAAATTACGAGCAGTACTTC. This encodes CASSPSGTGNYEQYF. Full variable domain (outside the CDR3, taken from reference TRBV18 and TRBJ2-7): NAGVMQNPRHLVRRRGQEARLRCSPMKGHSHVYWYRQLPEEGLKFMVYLQKENIIDESGMPKERFSAEFPKEGPSILRIQQVVRGDSAAYFCASSPSGTGNYEQYFGPGTRLTVT.

This sequence joins TRBV18 and TRBJ2-7, with 8 bases identical to TRBD2. The CDR3 is 14 amino acids. The V segment lost 2 bases and the J segment 3 bases; nucleotides outside the gene matches: 3. Per the germline V gene, CDR1 is KGHSH and CDR2 is LQKENI. As DNA, the CDR3 is TGTGCCAGCTCACCAGGCGGGGGGATCTACGAGCAGTACTTC. It translates to CASSPGGGIYEQYF.

The chain has TRBV4-3 and TRBJ2-5, with a possible D match to TRBD1 (5 bases). Germline values: CDR1 LGHNA, CDR2 YSLEER. Trimming took 0 bases from V and 9 from J, leaving 11 bases between them. The CDR3 runs 13 residues. The CDR3 region is CASSQDQGMAQYF. CDR3 sequence (DNA): TGCGCCAGCAGCCAAGATCAGGGTATGGCCCAGTACTTC.

Concerning this clone itself: One end of the junction fails to match germline, which may point to a read error. The chain employs TRBV19 and TRBJ1-6; tentatively, D is TRBD1 (6 bases). The CDR3 runs 12 residues. Germline V gene lookup returns CDR1 LNHDA and CDR2 SQIVND (reference sequence). CDR3 coding DNA: TGTGCAAGTAACCAGGGGAATTCACCCCTCCACTTT. Translated, it gives CASNQGNSPLHF. Together with reference TRBV19 and TRBJ1-6, the CDR3 gives the full variable domain: DGGITQSPKYLFRKEGQNVTLSCEQNLNHDAMYWYRQDPGQGLRLIYYSQIVNDFQKGDIAEGYSVSREKKESFPLTVTSAQKNPTAFYLCASNQGNSPLHFGNGTRLTVT.

The chain joins TRBV27 to TRBJ2-7, with D unclear. V was cut by 1 base and J by 4 bases, with 11 bases left in between. The germline CDR1 and CDR2 sequences are MNHEY and SMNVEV (reference sequence). The CDR3 has 14 residues. CDR3 region: CASSLLRTTYEQYF. The CDR3 DNA reads as TGTGCCAGCAGTTTATTACGCACGACATACGAGCAGTACTTC.